This T cell receptor (beta chain) was retrieved from a study of T cell repertoires in cytomegalovirus infection. Study-level background: HLA-B-restricted CMV epitopes that are well studied were used alongside recently identified HLA-C-restricted ones. Based on public TCR beta signatures, there were indications of CMV infection and of a matching HLA type. Study-wide findings and caveats: Clonotype analysis showed dominance of the ex vivo response by HLA-C-restricted CMV-specific TCR beta clonotypes. Adding up the frequency of public TCR beta families identified people who carried CMV plus the relevant HLA.

In TCRdb, the reads were re-called with MiXCR into one record per CDR3 protein. Among some 940,000 distinct CDR3 sequences listed, around 32% were seen once. As for this clonotype: As yet, its antigen is unknown.

Specimen: cultured CD8+ T cells from PBMCs, collected from culture after CMV antigen stimulation. The sequence was collected from a human donor in good health (CMV status not recorded). Some clones in this sample may be carry-over from other donors' samples.

The CDR3 nucleotides read TGTGCCAGCGGGGCTGAGGGGGCGCGAAATTCACCCCTCCACTTT. As protein: CASGAEGARNSPLHF. V and J are TRBV5-4 and TRBJ1-6; TRBD1 matches at 7 bases. CDR1 and CDR2 from the germline V gene are SGHNT and YYREEE (reference sequence). This CDR3 has 15 residues. Unmatched junction bases numbered 11, after V lost 7 bases and J lost 7 bases. The entire variable domain, with the rest obtained from reference TRBV5-4 and TRBJ1-6, is as follows: ETGVTQSPTHLIKTRGQQVTLRCSSQSGHNTVSWYQQALGQGPQFIFQYYREEENGRGNFPPRFSGLQFPNYSSELNVNALELDDSALYLCASGAEGARNSPLHFGNGTRLTVT.